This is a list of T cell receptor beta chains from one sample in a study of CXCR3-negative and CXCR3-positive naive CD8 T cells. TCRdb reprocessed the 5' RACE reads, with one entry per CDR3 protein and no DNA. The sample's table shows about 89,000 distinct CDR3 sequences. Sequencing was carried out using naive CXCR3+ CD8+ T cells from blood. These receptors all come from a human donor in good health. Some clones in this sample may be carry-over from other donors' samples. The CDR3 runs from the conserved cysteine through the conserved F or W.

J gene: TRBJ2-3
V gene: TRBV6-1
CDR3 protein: CASSEEAVALMDTQYF

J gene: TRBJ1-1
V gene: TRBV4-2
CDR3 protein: CASSQEVTENTEAFF

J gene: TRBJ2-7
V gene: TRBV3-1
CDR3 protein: CASSQAGLDPFEQYF

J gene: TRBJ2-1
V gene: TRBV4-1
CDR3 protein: CASSQAWGGAYNEQFF

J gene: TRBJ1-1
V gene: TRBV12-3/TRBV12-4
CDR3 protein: CASSFTANATEAFF

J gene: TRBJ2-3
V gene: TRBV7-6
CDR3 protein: CASSSFSESTDTQYF

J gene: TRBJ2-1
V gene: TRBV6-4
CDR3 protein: CASSASGGSEQFF

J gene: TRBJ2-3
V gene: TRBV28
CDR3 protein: CASSSRMGTDTQYF

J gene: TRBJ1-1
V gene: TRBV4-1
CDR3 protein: CASSQDPGREGLNTEAFF

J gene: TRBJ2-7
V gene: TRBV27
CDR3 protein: CASSLSLAGGGYEQYF

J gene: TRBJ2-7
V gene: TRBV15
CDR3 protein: CATSRRTGSYEQYF

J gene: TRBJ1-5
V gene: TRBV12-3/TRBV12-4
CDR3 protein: CASSKESGRYNQPQHF

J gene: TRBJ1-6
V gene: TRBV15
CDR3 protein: CATRPDRGLNSPLHF

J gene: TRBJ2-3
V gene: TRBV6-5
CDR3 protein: CASTSSWGSTDTQYF

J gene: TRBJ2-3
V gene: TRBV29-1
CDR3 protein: CSSEGDYTDTQYF

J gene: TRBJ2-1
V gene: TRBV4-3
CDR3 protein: CASSQDTSGTYNEQFF

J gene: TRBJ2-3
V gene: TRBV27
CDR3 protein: CASSTMTKTSTDTQYF

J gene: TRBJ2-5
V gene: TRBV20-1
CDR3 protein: CSARLDMAHYF

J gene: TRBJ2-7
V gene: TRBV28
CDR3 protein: CASSFKVSSYEQYF

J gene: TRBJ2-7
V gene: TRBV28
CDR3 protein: CASSLFPGSSYEQYF

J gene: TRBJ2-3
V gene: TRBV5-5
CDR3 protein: CASSLGPSGRVDTQYF

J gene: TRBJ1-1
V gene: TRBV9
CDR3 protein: CASVGGGGTEAFF

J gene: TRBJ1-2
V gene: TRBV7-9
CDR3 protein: CASSLETGSEGYTF

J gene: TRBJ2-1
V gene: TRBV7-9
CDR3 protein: CASSTPESDHEQFF

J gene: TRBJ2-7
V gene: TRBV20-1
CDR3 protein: CSARGGNSGNPYEQYF

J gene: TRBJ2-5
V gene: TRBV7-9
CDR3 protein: CASSQPGLQETQYF

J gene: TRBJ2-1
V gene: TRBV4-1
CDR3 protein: CASSQDDREVFYNEQFF

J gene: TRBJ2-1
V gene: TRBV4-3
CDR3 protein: CASSPRGLAGAPSSYNEQFF

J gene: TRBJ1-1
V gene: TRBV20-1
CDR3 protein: CSARAYTVLRGSMNTEAFF

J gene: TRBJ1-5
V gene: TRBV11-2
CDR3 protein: CASSASGTGDNQPQHF

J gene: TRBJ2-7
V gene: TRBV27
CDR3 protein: CASSPQSGYEQYF

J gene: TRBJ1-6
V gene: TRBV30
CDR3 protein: CGISSSYNSPLHF

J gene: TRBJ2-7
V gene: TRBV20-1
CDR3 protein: CSARTGTDDSEQYF

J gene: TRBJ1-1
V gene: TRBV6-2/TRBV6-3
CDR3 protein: CASSYPSHRGPSNTEAFF

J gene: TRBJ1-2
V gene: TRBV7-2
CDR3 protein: CASSGGQGDYPNYGYTF

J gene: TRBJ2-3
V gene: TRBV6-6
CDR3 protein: CASSYMIPAGGNTQYF

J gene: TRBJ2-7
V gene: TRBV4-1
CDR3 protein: CASSQRSGGSEQYF

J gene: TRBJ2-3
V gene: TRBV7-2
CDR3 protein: CASSLRWDPLDTQYF

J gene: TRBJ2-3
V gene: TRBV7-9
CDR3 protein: CASSLTQGRSPDTQYF

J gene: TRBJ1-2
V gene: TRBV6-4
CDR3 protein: CASSDGQGTDGYTF

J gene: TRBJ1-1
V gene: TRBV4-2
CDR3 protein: CASSHLLLDRAGAFF

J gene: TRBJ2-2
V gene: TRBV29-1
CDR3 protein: CSVEEVGSNTGELFF

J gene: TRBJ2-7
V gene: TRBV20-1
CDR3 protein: CSARKTGNGIGEYEQYF

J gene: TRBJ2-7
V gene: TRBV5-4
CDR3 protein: CASTLPGWGETEQYF